The clone carrying this TCR beta chain was seen a handful of times. The antigen is undetermined. This record belongs to a study of T cells after yellow fever vaccination. Across the whole study: Low-cell-number fractions underwent preparation using SMART-Seq v4 Ultra Low Input. Study-wide findings and caveats: FACS-sorted repertoires could contain abundant clonotypes contaminating from the bulk population. A small proportion of clonotypes was detected in both the CD4 and CD8 compartments.

Production of TCR cDNA was by 5'RACE template switching, which also added a universal primer site and UMIs. From the 5' RACE reads, TCRdb called clonotypes with MiXCR, one entry per CDR3 protein. The sample contains some 500,000 distinct CDR3 sequences, about 13% of which appear only once. This CDR3 is 16 amino acids long. V trimming: 4 bases; J trimming: 5 bases; junction bases outside the gene matches: 7. Germline CDR1 reads SGHRS; CDR2 reads YFSETQ. This TCR derives from a man in his thirties or forties who received the YFV17D yellow fever vaccine. The chain recombines TRBV5-1 with TRBJ2-2; 11 bases map to TRBD1. Sequenced here: PBMCs, sampled on the day of the yellow fever booster vaccination. The CDR3 nucleotides are TGCGCCAGCAGCAAGCCCGGGACAGGGGGAACCGGGGAGCTGTTTTTT. This gives the protein CASSKPGTGGTGELFF.